The 30 T cell receptor beta chains listed next were all sequenced from one sample in a study of PD-L1 blockade in urothelial cancer. The protocol was immunoSEQ multiplex PCR, while the TCRdb copy is restricted to in-frame clones and leaves out a portion. The data contain roughly 60,000 clones, roughly four fifths of them singletons. The sample was PBMCs, taken around atezolizumab (anti-PD-L1) treatment. These receptors were obtained from a man between 70 and 80 years old with urothelial cancer.

This clone was found once. The J gene is TRBJ2-5, the V gene TRBV19; possibly TRBD1 for D (6 bases). Trimming shortened V by 5 bases and J by 1 base, and 11 bases separated the two germline ends. Germline values: CDR1 LNHDA, CDR2 SQIVND (reference sequence). The CDR3 totals 14 residues. The CDR3 DNA reads as TGTGCCAGTAGTGCACAGGGAGTCCAAGAGACCCAGTACTTC. It encodes CASSAQGVQETQYF. Variable domain in full (rest from reference TRBV19 and TRBJ2-5): DGGITQSPKYLFRKEGQNVTLSCEQNLNHDAMYWYRQDPGQGLRLIYYSQIVNDFQKGDIAEGYSVSREKKESFPLTVTSAQKNPTAFYLCASSAQGVQETQYFGPGTRLLVL.

V is TRBV7-9 and J is TRBJ2-7; no firm D call. CDR1 and CDR2 from the germline V gene are SEHNR and FQNEAQ (reference sequence). This CDR3 region has 13 residues. The V end was cut by 1 base, the J end by 3 bases, with 7 bases between. CDR3 nucleotides: TGTGCCAGCAGCTTAGGAAGCTTCTACGAGCAGTACTTC. Amino acids: CASSLGSFYEQYF.

V gene TRBV18 combines with J gene TRBJ2-7, with a tentative D call TRBD2 (5 bases). The CDR3 is 11 amino acids. Germline values: CDR1 KGHSH, CDR2 LQKENI. V was shortened by 5 bases and J by 7 bases, with 9 bases between the two germline ends. The CDR3 region is CASSSGLEQYF. CDR3 sequence (DNA): TGTGCCAGCTCATCAGGACTGGAGCAGTACTTC.

The chain employs TRBV10-3 and TRBJ2-7, with 10 bases aligning to TRBD1. The CDR3 extends over 12 amino acids. Looked up from germline, CDR1 is ENHRY and CDR2 is SYGVKD. V lost 10 bases to trimming and J lost 3 bases; unmatched junction nucleotides: 3. The CDR3 sequence: CATGQGNYEQYF. Here the CDR3 DNA reads TGTGCCACGGGACAGGGGAACTACGAGCAGTACTTC.

The chain recombines TRBV18 with TRBJ2-1; 9 nucleotides match TRBD2. This CDR3 has 15 amino acids. Looked up from germline, CDR1 is KGHSH and CDR2 is LQKENI. Trimming removed 1 base from V and 7 bases from J; junction bases left unmatched: 5. CDR3 region: CASSPLSSGRNEQFF. CDR3 in DNA: TGTGCCAGCTCACCACTATCAAGCGGGAGGAATGAGCAGTTCTTC.

The chain has TRBV27 and TRBJ2-1, with 8 bases fitting TRBD2. This CDR3 region has 15 residues. The trim removed 2 bases at V and 8 bases at J, leaving 8 bases unmatched. Germline loops: CDR1 MNHEY, CDR2 SMNVEV (reference sequence). The CDR3 DNA is TGTGCCAGCAGTTTACCCGGGACTAGACCCGATGAGCAGTTCTTC. Protein: CASSLPGTRPDEQFF.

The rearrangement links TRBV28 to TRBJ2-7; TRBD2 might be the D (6 bases). Germline V gives CDR1 MDHEN, CDR2 SYDVKM. This CDR3 has 12 amino acids. Deletions cut 7 bases from V and 6 bases from J, with 13 bases between. DNA for the CDR3: TGTGCCAGCACCACCTGGAGGGGCGAGCAGTACTTC. Translation: CASTTWRGEQYF.

This clone has just a few counts. The gene calls are TRBV7-2 and TRBJ2-7, with D possibly matching TRBD1 (5 bases). This CDR3 contains 13 residues. CDR1 is SGHTA, CDR2 FQGNSA, per germline. Trimming removed 3 bases from V and 1 base from J, with 7 bases in between. This chain's CDR3 is CASSLGLSYEQYF. CDR3 coding DNA: TGTGCCAGCAGCTTGGGGCTGTCCTACGAGCAGTACTTC.

The CDR3 is CASSFGQGSQPQHF. Here the CDR3 DNA reads TGTGCCAGCAGCTTTGGACAGGGCAGTCAGCCCCAGCATTTT. This chain links TRBV13 with TRBJ1-5; 8 nucleotides line up with TRBD1. Germline V gives CDR1 PRHDT, CDR2 FYEKMQ (reference sequence). V lost 3 bases and J lost 6; bases outside the gene matches: 4. The CDR3 is made up of 14 amino acids.

This chain uses TRBV19 with TRBJ2-5, with a possible D match to TRBD1 (6 bases). Germline V gene sequence: CDR1 LNHDA, CDR2 SQIVND (reference sequence). This CDR3 has 14 amino acids. V was clipped by 3 bases and J by 4 bases, with 12 bases between them. In DNA, the CDR3 is TGTGCCAGTAGTATTCAGGCACAGGGAGAGACCCAGTACTTC. It yields the protein CASSIQAQGETQYF.

The chain recombines TRBV27 with TRBJ2-1, with 12 nucleotides matching TRBD1. V trimming: 4 bases; J trimming: 8 bases; junction bases outside the gene matches: 9. Per the germline V gene, CDR1 is MNHEY and CDR2 is SMNVEV (reference sequence). This CDR3 contains 16 residues. The CDR3 coding sequence is TGTGCCAGCAGTTCCCCCGGGACAGGGGGCCGCGATGAGCAGTTCTTC. It is translated as CASSSPGTGGRDEQFF.

The gene calls are TRBV30 and TRBJ1-2; D unclear. V was shortened by 0 bases and J by 6 bases, with 17 bases between the two germline ends. The CDR3 length is 15 residues. The germline CDR1 and CDR2 sequences are GTSNPN and SVGIG (reference sequence). The CDR3: CAWSVRSADSDGYTF. In DNA, the CDR3 is TGTGCCTGGAGTGTACGGTCAGCCGACTCGGATGGCTACACCTTC.

The gene calls are TRBV10-3 and TRBJ2-3; TRBD2 is a possible D gene (6 bases). Trimming took 4 bases from V and 4 from J, leaving 21 bases between them. Germline V CDR1 and CDR2: ENHRY, SYGVKD. The CDR3 runs to 17 residues. The CDR3 coding sequence is TGTGCCATCAGTGGCGGAGGGAACGCCGGGGCGGCAGATACGCAGTATTTT. Translating it yields CAISGGGNAGAADTQYF.

The chain carries TRBV19 and TRBJ2-3; TRBD1 is a possible D gene (6 bases). Trimming shortened V by 6 bases and J by 0 bases, and 16 bases separated the two germline ends. Germline CDR1 LNHDA, CDR2 SQIVND (reference sequence). CDR3 length: 16 amino acids. CDR3 residues: CASSLPGATSTDTQYF. CDR3 in DNA: TGTGCCAGTAGCCTCCCAGGGGCAACTAGCACAGATACGCAGTATTTT.

The chain carries TRBV9 and TRBJ1-1; D perhaps matches TRBD1 (5 bases). Germline V gene lookup returns CDR1 SGDLS and CDR2 YYNGEE. This CDR3 has 16 amino acids. The germline V and J ends were trimmed by 3 bases and 1 base, with 16 bases remaining between them. CDR3 amino acids: CASSALQGGKNTEAFF. CDR3 in DNA: TGTGCCAGCAGCGCCCTCCAGGGAGGGAAGAACACTGAAGCTTTCTTT.

The chain combines TRBV11-3 with TRBJ2-3; 7 positions match TRBD2. V was clipped by 2 bases and J by 3 bases; unmatched bases: 11. Germline CDR1 and CDR2: SGHNT and YENEEA. This CDR3 is built from 17 residues. CDR3 region: CASSLSGAGVGTDTQYF. The CDR3 DNA reads TGTGCCAGCAGCTTAAGTGGGGCGGGAGTTGGTACAGATACGCAGTATTTT.

The V gene is TRBV4-2, the J gene TRBJ2-7, with 10 nucleotides matching TRBD2. CDR1 LGHNA and CDR2 YNFKEQ come from the germline V gene. This CDR3 region has 14 residues. The V and J ends lost 4 bases and 4 bases, in that order; junction bases with no gene match: 4. The CDR3 region has the DNA TGTGCCAGCAGCCCTAGCGGGGGAGGTTACGAGCAGTACTTC. It encodes CASSPSGGGYEQYF.

The chain joins TRBV7-9 to TRBJ2-7; 8 bases match TRBD1. The junction had 7 bases not matched to a gene; V was cut back by 0 bases and J by 6 bases. CDR3 length: 15 residues. The germline V gene has CDR1 SEHNR and CDR2 FQNEAQ (reference sequence). The CDR3 DNA reads TGTGCCAGCAGCTTAGCGGCAGGGGGCGCGGGCGAGCAGTACTTC. Translated: CASSLAAGGAGEQYF.

The chain joins TRBV15 to TRBJ1-1; no reliable D call. Trimming cost V 0 bases and J 7 bases, with 3 bases left between them. Germline loops: CDR1 LNHNV, CDR2 YYDKDF (reference sequence). This CDR3 contains 11 residues. CDR3 loop: CATSRDLEAFF. CDR3 nucleotide sequence: TGTGCCACCAGCAGAGACCTTGAAGCTTTCTTT.

The V call is TRBV18, the J call TRBJ1-1, with D tentatively TRBD1 (5 bases). This CDR3 spans 13 amino acids. The germline CDR1 and CDR2 sequences are KGHSH and LQKENI. V lost 3 bases to trimming and J lost 8 bases, with 13 bases between them. CDR3 sequence (DNA): TGTGCCAGCTCACCCGGACACCCTGAGGAAGCTTTCTTT. Its translation is CASSPGHPEEAFF. The full variable domain, its missing parts supplied by reference TRBV18 and TRBJ1-1, is NAGVMQNPRHLVRRRGQEARLRCSPMKGHSHVYWYRQLPEEGLKFMVYLQKENIIDESGMPKERFSAEFPKEGPSILRIQQVVRGDSAAYFCASSPGHPEEAFFGQGTRLTVV.

The rearrangement uses TRBV5-1 and TRBJ2-7, with 9 positions matching TRBD1. Germline V gives CDR1 SGHRS, CDR2 YFSETQ. V gave up 4 bases and J gave up 0 bases; unmatched junction bases: 8. The CDR3 contains 16 residues. CDR3 nucleotide sequence: TGCGCCAGCAGCATACGGACAGGGGAAATCTCCTACGAGCAGTACTTC. As protein: CASSIRTGEISYEQYF.

This clone was detected once. The CDR3 sequence: CASNNERGRIAFF. The CDR3 DNA reads as TGTGCCAGCAACAACGAAAGGGGGCGGATAGCTTTCTTT. The chain joins TRBV6-5 to TRBJ1-1, with 7 bases matching TRBD1. The CDR3 is 13 residues long. V lost 7 bases and J lost 10; bases outside the gene matches: 12. Per the germline V gene, CDR1 is MNHEY and CDR2 is SVGAGI.

The DNA of the CDR3 is TGTGCCACCAGCAGAGGGCGGGGAAACAATGAGCAGTTCTTC. This gives the protein CATSRGRGNNEQFF. The chain couples TRBV15 to TRBJ2-1; a weak D match, TRBD2 (6 bases). Germline V gives CDR1 LNHNV, CDR2 YYDKDF (reference sequence). V lost 1 base and J lost 5, with 9 bases in between. The CDR3 has 14 residues.

The chain is built from TRBV2 and TRBJ2-3; no firm D call. Germline CDR1 SNHLY, CDR2 FYNNEI. The CDR3 covers 13 residues. V was clipped by 3 bases and J by 6 bases, with 10 bases between them. The CDR3 nucleotides are TGTGCCAGCAGTGAGCCCCAGTTTGATACGCAGTATTTT. This gives the protein CASSEPQFDTQYF.

V and J are TRBV25-1 and TRBJ1-1; D may be TRBD1 (6 bases). CDR1 and CDR2 from the germline V gene are MGHDK and SYGVNS. CDR3 length: 15 amino acids. Trimming removed 7 bases at V and 1 base at J, with 16 bases between. The CDR3 is CASIQTGTSNTEAFF. The CDR3 bases are TGTGCCAGCATACAAACCGGGACATCGAACACTGAAGCTTTCTTT.

The rearrangement joins TRBV5-1 to TRBJ2-7, with 7 bases lining up with TRBD2. With V trimmed by 4 bases and J by 4 bases, 14 bases remained unmatched. CDR3 size: 16 residues. CDR1 and CDR2 (germline): SGHRS, YFSETQ. CDR3 region: CASSPPGMGGLYEQYF. The CDR3 DNA reads as TGCGCCAGCAGCCCCCCAGGGATGGGAGGGCTATACGAGCAGTACTTC.

This chain uses TRBV29-1 with TRBJ2-1, with D possibly TRBD2 on 5 matching bases. The CDR3 is made up of 13 amino acids. Germline CDR1 and CDR2: SQVTM and ANQGSEA. V lost 2 bases, J lost 7 bases, and 12 bases lay in between. This chain's CDR3 is CSVEWASYNEQFF. For the CDR3, the DNA is TGCAGCGTTGAATGGGCTAGCTATAATGAGCAGTTCTTC.

The chain is built from TRBV5-1 and TRBJ2-4; a possible D gene is TRBD2 (6 bases). This CDR3 has 14 amino acids. Trimming removed 4 bases from V and 6 bases from J, with 14 bases in between. Germline CDR1 is SGHRS and CDR2 is YFSETQ. In DNA, the CDR3 is TGCGCCAGCAGCCCGGAGGGCCGCGGAAACATTCAGTACTTC. It codes for CASSPEGRGNIQYF.

The genes are TRBV5-6 and TRBJ2-2, with 10 bases matching TRBD1. Germline V lookup: CDR1 SGHDT, CDR2 YYEEEE. There are 18 residues in the CDR3. V shed 0 bases, J shed 0 bases, and the junction held 5 bases outside the gene matches. The CDR3 protein is CASSLVGGQGSNTGELFF. CDR3 nucleotide sequence: TGTGCCAGCAGCTTGGTGGGGGGACAGGGGTCGAACACCGGGGAGCTGTTTTTT.

The V gene is TRBV6-1, the J gene TRBJ1-3, with unresolved D. Germline V gene sequence: CDR1 MNHNS, CDR2 SASEGT. V dropped 3 bases and J dropped 0 bases, with 9 bases sitting between them. The CDR3 loop spans 15 amino acids. CDR3 residues: CASSDWASSGNTIYF. The CDR3 DNA reads as TGTGCCAGCAGTGATTGGGCCAGCTCTGGAAACACCATATATTTT.